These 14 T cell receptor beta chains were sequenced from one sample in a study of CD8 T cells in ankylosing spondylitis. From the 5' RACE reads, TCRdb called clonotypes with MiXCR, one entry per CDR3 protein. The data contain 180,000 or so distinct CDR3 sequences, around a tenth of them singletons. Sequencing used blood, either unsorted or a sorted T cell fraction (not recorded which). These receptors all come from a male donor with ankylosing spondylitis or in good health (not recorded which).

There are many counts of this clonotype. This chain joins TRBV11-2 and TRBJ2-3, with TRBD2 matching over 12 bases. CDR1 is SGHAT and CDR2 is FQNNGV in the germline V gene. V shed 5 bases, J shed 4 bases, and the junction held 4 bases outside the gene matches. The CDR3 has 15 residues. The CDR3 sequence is CASSVPSGGADTQYF. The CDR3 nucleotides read TGTGCCAGCAGCGTACCTAGCGGGGGGGCAGATACGCAGTATTTT.

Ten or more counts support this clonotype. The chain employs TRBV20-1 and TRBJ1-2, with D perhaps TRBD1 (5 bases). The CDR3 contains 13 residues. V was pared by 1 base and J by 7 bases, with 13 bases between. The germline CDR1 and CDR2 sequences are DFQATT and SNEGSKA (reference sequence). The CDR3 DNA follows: TGCAGTGCTAGAGTCGGAGACAGAGGTGGCTACACCTTC. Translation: CSARVGDRGGYTF.

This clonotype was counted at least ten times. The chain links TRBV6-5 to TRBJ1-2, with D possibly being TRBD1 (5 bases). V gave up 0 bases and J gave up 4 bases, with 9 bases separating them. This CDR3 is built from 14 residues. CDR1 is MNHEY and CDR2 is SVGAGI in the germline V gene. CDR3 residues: CASSYSRGPYGYTF. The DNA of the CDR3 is TGTGCCAGCAGTTACTCAAGGGGCCCCTATGGCTACACCTTC.

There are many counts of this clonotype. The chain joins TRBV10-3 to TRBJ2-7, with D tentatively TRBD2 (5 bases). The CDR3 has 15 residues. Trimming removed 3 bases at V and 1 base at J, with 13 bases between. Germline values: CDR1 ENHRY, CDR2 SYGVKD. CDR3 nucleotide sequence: TGTGCCATCAGTGAAAAGGGCCTAGCTTCCTACGAGCAGTACTTC. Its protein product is CAISEKGLASYEQYF.

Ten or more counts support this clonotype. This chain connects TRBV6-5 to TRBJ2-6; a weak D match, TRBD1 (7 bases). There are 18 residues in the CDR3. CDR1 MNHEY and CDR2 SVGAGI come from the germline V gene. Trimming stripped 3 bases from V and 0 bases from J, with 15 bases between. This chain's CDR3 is CASSYTGAGGSGANVLTF. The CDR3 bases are TGTGCCAGCAGTTATACGGGGGCAGGGGGCTCTGGGGCCAACGTCCTGACTTTC.

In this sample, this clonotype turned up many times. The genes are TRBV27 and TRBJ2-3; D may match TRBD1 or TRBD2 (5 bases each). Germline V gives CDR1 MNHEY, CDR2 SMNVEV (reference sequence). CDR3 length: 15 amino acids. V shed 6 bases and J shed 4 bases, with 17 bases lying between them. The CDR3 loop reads CASSPRGAGADTQYF. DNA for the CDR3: TGTGCCAGCAGCCCGCGAGGGGCTGGAGCAGATACGCAGTATTTT.

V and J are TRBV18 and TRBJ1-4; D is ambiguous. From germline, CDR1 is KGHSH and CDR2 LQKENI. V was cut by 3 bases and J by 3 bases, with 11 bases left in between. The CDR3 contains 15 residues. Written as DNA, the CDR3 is TGTGCCAGCTCACCGTTCCGGGAGCCTAATGAAAAACTGTTTTTT. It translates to CASSPFREPNEKLFF.

CDR3 in amino acids: CASSRSASTYYGYTF. DNA for the CDR3: TGCGCCAGCAGCCGATCTGCCTCTACCTACTATGGCTACACCTTC. The J gene is TRBJ1-2, the V gene TRBV4-3; D ambiguous. V lost 4 bases, J lost 3 bases, and 15 bases lay in between. Germline CDR1 and CDR2: LGHNA and YSLEER. This CDR3 contains 15 residues.

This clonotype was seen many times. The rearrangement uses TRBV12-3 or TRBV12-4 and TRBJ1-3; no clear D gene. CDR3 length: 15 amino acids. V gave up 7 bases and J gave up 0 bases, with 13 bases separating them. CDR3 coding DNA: TGTGCCAGCACTGGCCGCACCGTCTCTGGAAACACCATATATTTT. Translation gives CASTGRTVSGNTIYF.

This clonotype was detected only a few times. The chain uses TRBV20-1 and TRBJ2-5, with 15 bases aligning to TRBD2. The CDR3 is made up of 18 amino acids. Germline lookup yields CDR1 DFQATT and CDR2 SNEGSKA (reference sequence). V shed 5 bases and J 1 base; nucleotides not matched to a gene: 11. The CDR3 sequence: CSAFSGLAGGLGQETQYF. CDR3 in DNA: TGCAGTGCTTTCTCGGGACTAGCGGGGGGACTTGGCCAAGAGACCCAGTACTTC.

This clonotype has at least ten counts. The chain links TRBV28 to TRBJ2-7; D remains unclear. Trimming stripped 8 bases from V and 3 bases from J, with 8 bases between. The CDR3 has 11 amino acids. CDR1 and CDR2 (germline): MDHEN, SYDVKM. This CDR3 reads CASARSYEQYF. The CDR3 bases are TGTGCCAGCGCCCGTAGCTACGAGCAGTACTTC.

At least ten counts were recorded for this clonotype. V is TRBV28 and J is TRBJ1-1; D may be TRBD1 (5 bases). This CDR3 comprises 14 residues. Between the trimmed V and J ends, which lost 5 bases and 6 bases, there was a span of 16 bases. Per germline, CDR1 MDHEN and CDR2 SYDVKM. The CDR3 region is CASSVPGTGSEAFF. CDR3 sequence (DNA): TGTGCCAGCAGTGTGCCAGGTACAGGATCTGAAGCTTTCTTT.

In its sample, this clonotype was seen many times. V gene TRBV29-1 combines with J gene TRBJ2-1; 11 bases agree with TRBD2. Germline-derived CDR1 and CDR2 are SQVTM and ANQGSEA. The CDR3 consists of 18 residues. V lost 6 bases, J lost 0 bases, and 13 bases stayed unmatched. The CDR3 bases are TGCAGCGTATTTACTTGGGGACTAGCGGAAGACTCCTACAATGAGCAGTTCTTC. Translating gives CSVFTWGLAEDSYNEQFF.

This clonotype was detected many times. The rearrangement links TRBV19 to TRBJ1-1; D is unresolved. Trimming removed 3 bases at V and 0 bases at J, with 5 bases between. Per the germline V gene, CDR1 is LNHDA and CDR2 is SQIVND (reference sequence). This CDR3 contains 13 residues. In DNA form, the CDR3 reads TGTGCCAGTAGTATGAGGGTGAACACTGAAGCTTTCTTT. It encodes CASSMRVNTEAFF.